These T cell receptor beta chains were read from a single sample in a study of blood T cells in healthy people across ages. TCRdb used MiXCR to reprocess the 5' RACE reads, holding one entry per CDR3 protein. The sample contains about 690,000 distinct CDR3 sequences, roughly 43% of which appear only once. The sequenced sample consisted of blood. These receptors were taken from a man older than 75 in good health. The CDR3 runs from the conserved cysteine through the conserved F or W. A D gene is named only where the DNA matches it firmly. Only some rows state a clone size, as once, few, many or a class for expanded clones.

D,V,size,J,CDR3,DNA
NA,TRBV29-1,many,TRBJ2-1,CSVEAGGVGNEQFF,TGCAGCGTTGAGGCTGGCGGGGTGGGCAATGAGCAGTTCTTC
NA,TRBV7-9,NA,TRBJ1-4,CASSLGRGGTNEKLFF,TGTGCCAGCAGCTTGGGCAGGGGAGGAACTAATGAAAAACTGTTTTTT
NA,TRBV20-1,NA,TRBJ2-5,CSAPGLLQETQYF,TGCAGTGCTCCCGGACTACTTCAAGAGACCCAGTACTTC
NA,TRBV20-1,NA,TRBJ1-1,CSAPPGRNTEAFF,TGCAGTGCTCCCCCCGGCCGAAACACTGAAGCTTTCTTT
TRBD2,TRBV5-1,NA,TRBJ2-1,CASSGGLAENEQFF,TGCGCCAGCAGCGGTGGACTAGCGGAAAATGAGCAGTTCTTC
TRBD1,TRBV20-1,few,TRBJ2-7,CSAGSTRGQGYEQYF,TGCAGTGCTGGTTCCACCCGGGGACAGGGCTACGAGCAGTACTTC
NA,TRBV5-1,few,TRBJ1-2,CASSQEGEGGYTF,TGCGCCAGCAGCCAGGAGGGGGAAGGCGGCTACACCTTC
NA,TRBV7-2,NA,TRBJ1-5,CASSIEGGDNQPQHF,TGTGCCAGCAGCATTGAGGGAGGTGACAATCAGCCCCAGCATTTT
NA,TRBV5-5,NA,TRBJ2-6,CASSLIMEEANVLTF,TGTGCCAGCAGCTTGATTATGGAGGAGGCCAACGTCCTGACTTTC
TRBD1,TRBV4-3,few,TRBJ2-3,CASSQGQGGDTQYF,TGCGCCAGCAGCCAAGGACAGGGCGGCGATACGCAGTATTTT
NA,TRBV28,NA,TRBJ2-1,CASSQTGRAETQFF,TGTGCCAGCAGTCAAACAGGGCGGGCAGAGACCCAGTTCTTC
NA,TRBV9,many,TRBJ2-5,CASSRRPGQETQYF,TGTGCCAGCAGTCGCCGGCCAGGCCAAGAGACCCAGTACTTC
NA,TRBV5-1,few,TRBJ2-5,CASSLGDNPLEETQYF,TGCGCCAGCAGCTTGGGGGACAATCCTTTGGAAGAGACCCAGTACTTC
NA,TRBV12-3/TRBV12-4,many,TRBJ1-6,CASSLGTENSPLHF,TGTGCCAGCAGTTTAGGGACAGAAAATTCACCCCTCCACTTT
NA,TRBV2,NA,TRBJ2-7,CASSGQAPYEQYF,TGTGCCAGCAGTGGACAGGCCCCCTACGAGCAGTACTTC
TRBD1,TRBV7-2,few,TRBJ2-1,CASSLRQGYNEQFF,TGTGCCAGCAGCCTAAGACAGGGCTACAATGAGCAGTTCTTC
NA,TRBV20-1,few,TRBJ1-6,CSARDSQSPLHF,TGCAGTGCTAGAGATTCCCAATCACCCCTCCACTTT
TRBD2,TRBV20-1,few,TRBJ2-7,CSARKREGPGEQYF,TGCAGTGCTAGGAAGCGGGAGGGCCCGGGCGAGCAGTACTTC
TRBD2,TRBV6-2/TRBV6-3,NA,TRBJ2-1,CASSKSGVSYNEQFF,TGTGCCAGCAGCAAAAGCGGGGTCTCCTACAATGAGCAGTTCTTC
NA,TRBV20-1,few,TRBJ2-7,CSARDGRAGRIYEQYF,TGCAGTGCTAGAGATGGGCGGGCAGGGAGGATCTACGAGCAGTACTTC
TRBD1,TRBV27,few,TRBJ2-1,CATAVPSQGAFSGNEQFF,TGTGCCACCGCCGTACCTAGCCAGGGGGCATTTAGCGGCAATGAGCAGTTCTTC
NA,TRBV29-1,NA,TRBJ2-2,CSVAADVNTGELFF,TGCAGCGTTGCAGCTGATGTCAACACCGGGGAGCTGTTTTTT
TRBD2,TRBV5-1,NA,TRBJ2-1,CASSFGGEHNEQFF,TGCGCCAGCAGCTTTGGGGGGGAACACAATGAGCAGTTCTTC
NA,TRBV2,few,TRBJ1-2,CARKVGGGGYTF,TGTGCCAGGAAAGTGGGGGGAGGTGGCTACACCTTC